The 25 T cell receptor beta chains listed next were all sequenced from one sample in a study of a mutant IDH1 vaccine in newly diagnosed glioma. No cognate antigen is known for these TCRs. Clones were sequenced by immunoSEQ multiplex PCR, and TCRdb holds only the in-frame ones, with some missing. The sample carries about 81,000 clones, 85% recorded once. The time point denotes: week 23, last vaccination. Vaccine doses each comprised 300 ug of mutant IDH1 20-mer peptide, with topical imiquimod. This material consisted of PBMCs, taken from a glioma patient whose treatment included an IDH1 peptide vaccine. These receptors were collected from a young man with glioma. Some clones in this sample may be carry-over from other donors' samples.

This chain links TRBV5-4 with TRBJ1-2, with D possibly matching TRBD1 (6 bases). The CDR3 length is 14 residues. The germline V gene encodes CDR1 SGHNT and CDR2 YYREEE (reference sequence). With 1 base removed from V and 8 bases from J, the gap between germline ends came to 15 bases. The CDR3 sequence: CASSLQTGTRGYTF. CDR3 DNA sequence: TGTGCCAGCAGCTTGCAAACAGGGACGAGGGGCTACACCTTC.

The chain carries TRBV7-8 and TRBJ2-5, with 7 bases aligning to TRBD2. Germline V gene data show CDR1 as SGHVS and CDR2 as FQNEAQ. This CDR3 has 19 amino acids. The junction had 14 bases not matched to a gene; V was cut back by 1 base and J by 0 bases. The CDR3 loop is CASSLEVPLARGNQETQYF. In DNA form, the CDR3 reads TGTGCCAGCAGCTTAGAGGTCCCCTTAGCGCGGGGGAACCAAGAGACCCAGTACTTC.

This chain connects TRBV5-4 to TRBJ1-1; no definite D call. CDR3 length equals 14 residues. The V end was cut by 2 bases, the J end by 1 base, with 9 bases between. CDR1 is SGHNT and CDR2 is YYREEE in the germline V gene (reference sequence). The CDR3 bases are TGTGCCAGCAGCTTTTCTGGCCCGAACACTGAAGCTTTCTTT. It specifies CASSFSGPNTEAFF.

V usage is TRBV30 and J usage is TRBJ2-7; perhaps TRBD2 as D (6 bases). From germline, CDR1 is GTSNPN and CDR2 SVGIG (reference sequence). The V and J ends lost 2 bases and 0 bases respectively, with 8 bases between them. CDR3 length: 13 amino acids. The chain's CDR3 is CAWSWGDSYEQYF. In DNA, the CDR3 is TGTGCCTGGAGTTGGGGGGACTCCTACGAGCAGTACTTC.

The chain carries TRBV5-1 and TRBJ1-4; possible D gene TRBD1, 5 bases. Germline CDR1 and CDR2: SGHRS and YFSETQ. The length of the CDR3 is 16 residues. Trimming took off 0 bases at V and 0 bases at J, with 9 bases between the two ends. CDR3 nucleotides: TGCGCCAGCAGCTTGGGTTCGGGGGCAACTAATGAAAAACTGTTTTTT. Its translation is CASSLGSGATNEKLFF.

The gene calls are TRBV5-1 and TRBJ1-2; TRBD1 matches at 10 bases. Germline CDR1 reads SGHRS; CDR2 reads YFSETQ. The CDR3 spans 15 residues. J was trimmed by 8 bases and V by 4 bases; bases with no gene match: 11. The DNA for the CDR3 is TGCGCCAGCAGCACAAGGACAGGGGGTTTAGAGGGCTACACCTTC. Protein sequence: CASSTRTGGLEGYTF.

The chain uses TRBV5-4 and TRBJ1-1, with 7 bases matching TRBD1. Trimming removed 2 bases from V and 4 bases from J; junction bases left unmatched: 8. The germline V gene encodes CDR1 SGHNT and CDR2 YYREEE (reference sequence). CDR3 length: 15 amino acids. CDR3 loop: CASSLFGDRATEAFF. CDR3 DNA: TGTGCCAGCAGCTTATTCGGTGACAGGGCCACTGAAGCTTTCTTT.

The genes are TRBV4-3 and TRBJ1-6; D is perhaps TRBD1 (5 bases). V was cut by 1 base and J by 0 bases, with 19 bases left in between. The CDR3 runs 20 residues. Germline V gene sequence: CDR1 LGHNA, CDR2 YSLEER. The chain's CDR3 is CASSQASGGGTGSYNSPLHF. CDR3 bases: TGCGCCAGCAGCCAAGCCAGCGGGGGGGGAACGGGCTCCTATAATTCACCCCTCCACTTT.

The chain uses TRBV7-6 and TRBJ2-5, with D possibly matching TRBD2 (5 bases). CDR1 is SGHVS, CDR2 FNYEAQ, per germline. V lost 3 bases and J lost 1, with 15 bases in between. The CDR3 has 16 residues. The CDR3 region is CASSFLGEGGQETQYF. CDR3 bases: TGTGCCAGCAGCTTCCTCGGTGAGGGCGGCCAAGAGACCCAGTACTTC.

The chain combines TRBV30 with TRBJ2-4, with D tentatively TRBD2 (6 bases). The CDR3 is made up of 13 amino acids. CDR1 and CDR2 from the germline V gene are GTSNPN and SVGIG (reference sequence). Trimming stripped 2 bases from V and 8 bases from J, with 13 bases between. The chain's CDR3 is CAWSRRGRDIQYF. The CDR3 DNA reads as TGTGCCTGGAGTAGGCGGGGTAGGGACATTCAGTACTTC.

This clone has a handful of counts. This chain joins TRBV6-1 and TRBJ2-1; 9 nucleotides agree with TRBD2. V shed 1 base and J 7 bases; nucleotides not matched to a gene: 5. Germline assignment: CDR1 MNHNS and CDR2 SASEGT. The CDR3 runs to 15 residues. The CDR3 DNA follows: TGTGCCAGCAGTGAAGTAGGCCTAGCGGGAAATGAGCAGTTCTTC. Translating it yields CASSEVGLAGNEQFF.

The chain has TRBV7-9 and TRBJ2-5; 8 nucleotides match TRBD2. V trimming: 1 base; J trimming: 4 bases; junction bases outside the gene matches: 11. CDR3 length: 17 amino acids. Germline values: CDR1 SEHNR, CDR2 FQNEAQ (reference sequence). The CDR3 DNA follows: TGTGCCAGCAGCTTAGTGTTCGGGAGGGGTGGTGGAGAGACCCAGTACTTC. It yields the protein CASSLVFGRGGGETQYF.

The CDR3 protein is CASSLVAGTYEQYF. As DNA, the CDR3 is TGTGCCAGCAGCTTAGTAGCGGGAACCTACGAGCAGTACTTC. This chain uses TRBV7-9 with TRBJ2-7; 8 nucleotides agree with TRBD2. Germline V lookup: CDR1 SEHNR, CDR2 FQNEAQ (reference sequence). The CDR3 spans 14 residues. The V segment lost 1 base and the J segment 2 bases; nucleotides outside the gene matches: 1.

The V and J genes are TRBV19 and TRBJ2-2, with 9 bases lining up with TRBD1. The germline CDR1 and CDR2 sequences are LNHDA and SQIVND (reference sequence). The CDR3 loop spans 13 amino acids. V lost 7 bases to trimming and J lost 3 bases; unmatched junction nucleotides: 0. CDR3 bases: TGTGCCAGTAACAGGGGGCACACCGGGGAGCTGTTTTTT. As protein: CASNRGHTGELFF.

The chain recombines TRBV6-1 with TRBJ2-7, with 8 bases that match TRBD1. This CDR3 comprises 12 residues. V lost 6 bases to trimming and J lost 7 bases; unmatched junction nucleotides: 5. The germline V gene has CDR1 MNHNS and CDR2 SASEGT. For the CDR3, the DNA is TGTGCCAGCAGGCAGGGGGCGCGGGAGCAGTACTTC. Translation gives CASRQGAREQYF.

The J gene is TRBJ1-2, the V gene TRBV19; the match to TRBD1 covers 9 bases. With 6 bases clipped from V and 1 base from J, the junction kept 3 bases outside the gene matches. Per the germline V gene, CDR1 is LNHDA and CDR2 is SQIVND (reference sequence). This CDR3 has 14 residues. The DNA of the CDR3 is TGTGCCAGTAGCGAGACAGGGGGTAACTATGGCTACACCTTC. It yields the protein CASSETGGNYGYTF.

Notes on this clone: In this CDR3 the conserved last residue, phenylalanine or tryptophan, is missing, so a read error is likely. J is TRBJ1-6 and V is TRBV6-6, with TRBD1 matching 7 bases. The length of the CDR3 is 13 residues. The trim removed 6 bases at V and 5 bases at J, leaving 1 base unmatched. The germline V gene has CDR1 MNHNY and CDR2 SVGAGI (reference sequence). The CDR3 here is CASRQGDNSPLHL. Here the CDR3 DNA reads TGTGCCAGCAGGCAGGGGGATAATTCACCCCTCCACCTT.

As DNA, the CDR3 is TGTGCCAGCAGCTTCCAAACTATACAGGGTATGAATTCACCCCTCCACTTT. Translation gives CASSFQTIQGMNSPLHF. The chain uses TRBV13 and TRBJ1-6, with D possibly matching TRBD1 (6 bases). This CDR3 has 17 amino acids. Germline CDR1 reads PRHDT; CDR2 reads FYEKMQ (reference sequence). V was cut by 3 bases and J by 7 bases, with 19 bases left in between.

The count of this clone is one. CDR3 loop: CASGGVRDTQYF. The CDR3 bases are TGTGCCAGCGGGGGGGTCCGAGATACGCAGTATTTT. V and J are TRBV13 and TRBJ2-3, with TRBD2 identical over 7 bases. This CDR3 comprises 12 residues. CDR1 is PRHDT, CDR2 FYEKMQ, per germline (reference sequence). Unmatched junction bases numbered 4, after V lost 8 bases and J lost 5 bases.

CDR3 DNA sequence: TGTGCCAGCAGTTACAGGGGTACGGAAGATACGCAGTATTTT. Its protein is CASSYRGTEDTQYF. The chain links TRBV6-5 to TRBJ2-3, with D possibly being TRBD1 (5 bases). The CDR3 contains 14 residues. V shed 2 bases and J shed 5 bases, with 11 bases lying between them. Germline CDR1 is MNHEY and CDR2 is SVGAGI.

V is TRBV7-2 and J is TRBJ2-1; D could derive from TRBD1 or TRBD2 (5 bases each). The V and J ends lost 3 bases and 9 bases respectively, with 15 bases between them. The CDR3 contains 14 residues. From germline, CDR1 is SGHTA and CDR2 FQGNSA. CDR3 nucleotide sequence: TGTGCCAGCAGCTTCTTAGAAGGGACCGGTGAGCAGTTCTTC. Translation gives CASSFLEGTGEQFF.

The chain links TRBV2 to TRBJ1-6; D is unresolved. Looked up from germline, CDR1 is SNHLY and CDR2 is FYNNEI. The V end was cut by 6 bases, the J end by 6 bases, with 15 bases between. The CDR3 covers 15 residues. The chain's CDR3 is CASSSTDNLNSPLHF. The CDR3 DNA is TGTGCCAGCAGCTCCACCGACAATCTTAATTCACCCCTCCACTTT.

This chain uses TRBV9 with TRBJ2-7; D may be TRBD1 (5 bases). Between the trimmed V and J ends, which lost 0 bases and 0 bases, there was a span of 10 bases. The CDR3 length is 15 residues. CDR1 is SGDLS, CDR2 YYNGEE, per germline. For the CDR3, the DNA is TGTGCCAGCAGCGTAGGCACAGGCGACTCCTACGAGCAGTACTTC. Protein product: CASSVGTGDSYEQYF.

The chain combines TRBV5-5 with TRBJ2-6, with 7 bases lining up with TRBD1. Germline CDR1 is SGHKS and CDR2 is YYEKEE (reference sequence). V lost 0 bases and J lost 2; bases outside the gene matches: 8. CDR3 length equals 18 residues. The CDR3 DNA reads TGTGCCAGCAGCTTGGTAGACAGGGTAATAGCTGGGGCCAACGTCCTGACTTTC. Translating gives CASSLVDRVIAGANVLTF.

The V and J genes are TRBV10-3 and TRBJ1-2; perhaps TRBD1 as D (6 bases). The V gene's germline CDR1 is ENHRY and CDR2 SYGVKD. V dropped 6 bases and J dropped 6 bases, with 14 bases sitting between them. The CDR3 sequence is 13 residues long. The CDR3 bases are TGTGCCATCAGCGAGGGACACCTCGATGGCTACACCTTC. It translates to CAISEGHLDGYTF.